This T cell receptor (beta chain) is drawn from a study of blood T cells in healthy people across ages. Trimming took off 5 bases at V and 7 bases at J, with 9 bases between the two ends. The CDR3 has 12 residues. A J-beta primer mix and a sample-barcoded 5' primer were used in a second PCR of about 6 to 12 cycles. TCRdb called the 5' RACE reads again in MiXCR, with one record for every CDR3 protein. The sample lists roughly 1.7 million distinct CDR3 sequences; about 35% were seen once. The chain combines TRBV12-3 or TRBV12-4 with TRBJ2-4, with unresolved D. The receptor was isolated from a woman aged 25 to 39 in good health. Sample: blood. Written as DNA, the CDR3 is TGTGCCAGCAGTCTCCCGAGGAACATTCAGTACTTC. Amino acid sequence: CASSLPRNIQYF.